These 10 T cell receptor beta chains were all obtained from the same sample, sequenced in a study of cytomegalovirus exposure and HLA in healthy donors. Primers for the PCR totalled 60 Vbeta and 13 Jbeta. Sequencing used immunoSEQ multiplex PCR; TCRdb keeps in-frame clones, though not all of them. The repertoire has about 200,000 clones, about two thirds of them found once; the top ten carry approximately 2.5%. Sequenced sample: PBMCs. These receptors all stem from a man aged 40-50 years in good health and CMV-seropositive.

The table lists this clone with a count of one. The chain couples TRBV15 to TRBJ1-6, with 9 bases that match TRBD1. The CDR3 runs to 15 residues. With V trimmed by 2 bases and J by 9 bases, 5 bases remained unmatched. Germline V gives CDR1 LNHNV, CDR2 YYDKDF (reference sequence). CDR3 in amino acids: CATSRIRDRVSPLHF. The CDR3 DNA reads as TGTGCCACCAGCAGAATCCGGGACAGGGTTTCACCCCTCCACTTT.

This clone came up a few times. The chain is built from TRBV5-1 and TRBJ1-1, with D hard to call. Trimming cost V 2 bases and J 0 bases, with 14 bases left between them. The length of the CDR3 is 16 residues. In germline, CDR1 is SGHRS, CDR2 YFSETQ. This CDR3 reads CASSLANKPMNTEAFF. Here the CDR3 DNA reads TGCGCCAGCAGCTTAGCGAATAAACCCATGAACACTGAAGCTTTCTTT.

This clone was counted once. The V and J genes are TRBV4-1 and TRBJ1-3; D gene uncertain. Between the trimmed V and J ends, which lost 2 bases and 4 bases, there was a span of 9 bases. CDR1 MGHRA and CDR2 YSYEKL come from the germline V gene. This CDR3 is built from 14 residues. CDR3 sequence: CASSQLSSGNTIYF. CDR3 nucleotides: TGCGCCAGCAGCCAACTTTCTTCCGGAAACACCATATATTTT.

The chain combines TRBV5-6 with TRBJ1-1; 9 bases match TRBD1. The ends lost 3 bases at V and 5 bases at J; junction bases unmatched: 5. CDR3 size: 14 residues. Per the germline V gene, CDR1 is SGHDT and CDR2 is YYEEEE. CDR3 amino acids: CASSWTTGGTEAFF. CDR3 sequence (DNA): TGTGCCAGCAGCTGGACGACAGGGGGGACTGAAGCTTTCTTT. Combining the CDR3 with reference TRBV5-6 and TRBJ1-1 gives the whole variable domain DAGVTQSPTHLIKTRGQQVTLRCSPKSGHDTVSWYQQALGQGPQFIFQYYEEEERQRGNFPDRFSGHQFPNYSSELNVNALLLGDSALYLCASSWTTGGTEAFFGQGTRLTVV.

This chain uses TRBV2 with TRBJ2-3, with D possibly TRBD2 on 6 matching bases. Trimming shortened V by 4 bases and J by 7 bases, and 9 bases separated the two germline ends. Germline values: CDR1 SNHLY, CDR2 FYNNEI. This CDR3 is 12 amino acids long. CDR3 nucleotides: TGTGCCAGCAGTGTGGGGGGTTATACGCAGTATTTT. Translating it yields CASSVGGYTQYF.

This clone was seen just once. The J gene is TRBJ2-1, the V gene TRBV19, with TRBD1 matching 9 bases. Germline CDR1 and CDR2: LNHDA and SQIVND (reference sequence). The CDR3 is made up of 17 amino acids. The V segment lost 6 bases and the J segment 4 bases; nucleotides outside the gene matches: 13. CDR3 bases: TGTGCCAGTAGCAACGTCCTTGGGACAGGGAAATACAATGAGCAGTTCTTC. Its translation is CASSNVLGTGKYNEQFF.

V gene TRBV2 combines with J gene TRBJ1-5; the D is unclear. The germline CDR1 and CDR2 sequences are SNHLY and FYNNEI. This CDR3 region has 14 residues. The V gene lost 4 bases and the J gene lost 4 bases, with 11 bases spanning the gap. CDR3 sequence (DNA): TGTGCCAGCAGTGTGGAGAGAGGGAATCAGCCCCAGCATTTT. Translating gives CASSVERGNQPQHF.

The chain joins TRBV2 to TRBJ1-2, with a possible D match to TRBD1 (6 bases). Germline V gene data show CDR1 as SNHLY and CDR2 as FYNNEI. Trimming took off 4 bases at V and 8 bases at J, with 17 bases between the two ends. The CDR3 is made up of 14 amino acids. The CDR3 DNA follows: TGTGCCAGCAGTGTAGGGAAGGGGGTCGGAGGCTACACCTTC. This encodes CASSVGKGVGGYTF.

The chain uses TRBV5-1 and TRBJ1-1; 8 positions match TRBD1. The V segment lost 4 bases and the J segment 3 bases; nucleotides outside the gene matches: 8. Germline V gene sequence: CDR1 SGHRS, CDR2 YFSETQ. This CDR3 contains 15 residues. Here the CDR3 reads CASSAQQGVDTEAFF. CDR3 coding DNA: TGCGCCAGCAGCGCTCAACAGGGGGTAGACACTGAAGCTTTCTTT.

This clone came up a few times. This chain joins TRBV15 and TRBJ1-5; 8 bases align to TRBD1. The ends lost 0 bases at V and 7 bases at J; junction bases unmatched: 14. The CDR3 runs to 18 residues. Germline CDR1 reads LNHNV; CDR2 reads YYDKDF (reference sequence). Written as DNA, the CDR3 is TGTGCCACCAGCAGAGAAGCTAATACAGGGGGAGGTACGCAGCCCCAGCATTTT. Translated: CATSREANTGGGTQPQHF.